The present T cell receptor beta chain was sequenced within a study of blood T cells in healthy people across ages. General study points: A roughly linear age-dependent decrease characterized TCR beta diversity per million T cells.

The V gene's germline CDR1 is SGDLS and CDR2 YYNGEE. V lost 0 bases to trimming and J lost 6 bases; unmatched junction nucleotides: 4. The CDR3 covers 14 residues. It was with a sample-barcoded 5' primer and a J-beta primer mix that a second PCR of about 6 to 12 cycles was run. Unique molecular identifiers of 12 random nucleotides labeled each cDNA. TCRdb re-called the 5' RACE reads through MiXCR, storing one row per CDR3 protein. The sample consists of about 830,000 distinct CDR3 sequences, roughly 60% of them appearing once. Comment on this clonotype: Its antigen remains unknown.

This sequence originates from a man between 25 and 39 years old in good health. Material for sequencing was blood. The rearrangement links TRBV9 to TRBJ2-3; 7 bases are shared with TRBD1. Here the CDR3 DNA reads TGTGCCAGCAGCGTAGAGGGGGCGTCGGATACGCAGTATTTT. Translated: CASSVEGASDTQYF.